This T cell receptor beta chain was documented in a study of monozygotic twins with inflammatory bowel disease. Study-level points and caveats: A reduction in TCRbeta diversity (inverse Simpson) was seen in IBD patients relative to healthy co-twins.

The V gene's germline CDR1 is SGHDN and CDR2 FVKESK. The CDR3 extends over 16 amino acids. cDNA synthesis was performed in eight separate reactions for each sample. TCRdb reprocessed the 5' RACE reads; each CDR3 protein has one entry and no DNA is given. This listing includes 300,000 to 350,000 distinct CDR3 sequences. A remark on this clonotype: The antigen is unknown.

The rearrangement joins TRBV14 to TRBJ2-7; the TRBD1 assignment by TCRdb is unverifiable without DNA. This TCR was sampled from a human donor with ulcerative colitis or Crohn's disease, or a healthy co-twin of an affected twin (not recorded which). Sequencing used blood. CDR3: CASSQVGGQVPYEQYF.